The 10 T cell receptor beta chains listed next were all sequenced from one sample in a study of blood T cell repertoires in COVID-19 (dated by TCRdb to 2020 to 2022). The library was built by means of the immunoSEQ multiplex PCR assay. TCRdb took over this immuneACCESS table, retaining in-frame rearrangements with V and J assigned. Such tables are incomplete; in checked studies, under half of the missing clones stem from an unresolved V gene, and the remainder is unexplained. The sample profile shows around 160,000 clones; around nine tenths of them were found once. The ten largest clones take up under 13% of the sample. Material: peripheral blood. These receptors were obtained from a woman between 65 and 79 years old with COVID-19, enrolled during active disease.

This clone was detected only once. This chain uses TRBV18 with TRBJ1-3; a weak D match, TRBD1 (5 bases). The V end was cut by 2 bases, the J end by 4 bases, with 12 bases between. Germline CDR1 reads KGHSH; CDR2 reads LQKENI. CDR3 length: 15 amino acids. The chain's CDR3 is CASSPGANSGNTIYF. CDR3 DNA sequence: TGTGCCAGCTCACCAGGGGCTAACAGCGGAAACACCATATATTTT.

In this sample, this clone turned up once. The chain links TRBV5-5 to TRBJ2-1; 9 positions agree with TRBD2. The V gene's germline CDR1 is SGHKS and CDR2 YYEKEE (reference sequence). V was clipped by 2 bases and J by 9 bases; unmatched bases: 12. This CDR3 is 16 amino acids long. The CDR3 is CASSFEAGGLWSEQFF. The CDR3 DNA sequence: TGTGCCAGCAGCTTTGAGGCGGGGGGGCTTTGGAGTGAGCAGTTCTTC.

This chain connects TRBV5-1 to TRBJ2-3; a weak D match, TRBD2 (7 bases). This CDR3 spans 15 amino acids. The germline V gene encodes CDR1 SGHRS and CDR2 YFSETQ. Trimming pared 2 bases from V and 0 bases from J, leaving 10 bases between. The CDR3 sequence: CASSFGGASTDTQYF. The CDR3 nucleotides are TGCGCCAGCAGCTTTGGGGGGGCTAGCACAGATACGCAGTATTTT.

The chain is built from TRBV15 and TRBJ2-7; TRBD2 might be the D (6 bases). Looked up from germline, CDR1 is LNHNV and CDR2 is YYDKDF (reference sequence). The CDR3 has 13 residues. Trimming cost V 4 bases and J 7 bases, with 14 bases left between them. The CDR3, as DNA: TGTGCCACCAGCACGAGCGGGTCGAAAGAGCAGTACTTC. This gives the protein CATSTSGSKEQYF.

The V and J genes are TRBV18 and TRBJ1-1, with D perhaps matching TRBD1 (5 bases). Per germline, CDR1 KGHSH and CDR2 LQKENI. Trimming removed 2 bases at V and 12 bases at J, with 19 bases between. CDR3 length equals 14 residues. The CDR3 DNA reads as TGTGCCAGCTCACCAGAACCCGTTCAGGGTAGACCTTTCTTT. Its protein product is CASSPEPVQGRPFF.

V usage is TRBV5-1 and J usage is TRBJ2-1, with a possible D match to TRBD2 (7 bases). This CDR3 has 16 amino acids. Germline V gives CDR1 SGHRS, CDR2 YFSETQ. Trimming pared 0 bases from V and 7 bases from J, leaving 17 bases between. The CDR3: CASSLGRGPYPNEQFF. In DNA form, the CDR3 reads TGCGCCAGCAGCTTGGGGCGGGGGCCATACCCAAATGAGCAGTTCTTC.

This chain connects TRBV11-2 to TRBJ2-1, with D hard to call. The V end lost 4 bases, the J end lost 2 bases, and 9 bases lay between the germline ends. The CDR3 contains 14 residues. Per the germline V gene, CDR1 is SGHAT and CDR2 is FQNNGV. In DNA, the CDR3 is TGTGCCAGCAGCTCACTGAGGACCTACAATGAGCAGTTCTTC. Its translation is CASSSLRTYNEQFF.

The V and J genes are TRBV5-8 and TRBJ2-2; TRBD2 agrees at 7 bases. Trimming cost V 2 bases and J 2 bases; bases outside gene matches: 6. The V gene's germline CDR1 is SGHTS and CDR2 YDEGEE. This CDR3 is built from 16 residues. CDR3 DNA sequence: TGTGCCAGCAGCTTTCTGCGGGGGAGAAACACCGGGGAGCTGTTTTTT. Translating gives CASSFLRGRNTGELFF.

The V call is TRBV11-2, the J call TRBJ1-4, with 10 positions matching TRBD1. The CDR3 covers 14 residues. With 4 bases clipped from V and 6 bases from J, the junction kept 2 bases outside the gene matches. Germline V gene sequence: CDR1 SGHAT, CDR2 FQNNGV. The CDR3 nucleotides read TGTGCCAGCAGCTGGGGACAGGGGTATGAAAAACTGTTTTTT. This sequence encodes CASSWGQGYEKLFF.

V usage is TRBV12-5 and J usage is TRBJ2-3, with TRBD2 identical over 7 bases. J lost 1 base, V lost 1 base, and 5 bases had no gene match. Germline lookup yields CDR1 LGHNT and CDR2 FRNRAP. CDR3 length equals 16 residues. This CDR3 reads CASGLAPAGGTDTQYF. The CDR3 DNA reads as TGTGCTAGTGGTTTGGCTCCTGCGGGGGGCACAGATACGCAGTATTTT.